The 7 T cell receptor beta chains given below trace back to one sample, sequenced in a study of cytomegalovirus exposure and HLA in healthy donors. PCR primers comprised 60 Vbeta and 13 Jbeta primers. Sequenced by immunoSEQ multiplex PCR; TCRdb stores in-frame clones only, minus some. The sample has about 100,000 clones, roughly four fifths seen once. What was sequenced was PBMCs. Every receptor here comes from a man in his forties in good health and CMV-seropositive.

The J gene is TRBJ2-3, the V gene TRBV5-5; TRBD2 matches at 13 bases. The CDR3 loop spans 15 amino acids. Germline CDR1 reads SGHKS; CDR2 reads YYEKEE (reference sequence). Losses at the gene ends were 1 base for V and 7 bases for J; bases not matched to a gene: 3. CDR3 amino acids: CASSLTSGGAYTQYF. In DNA form, the CDR3 reads TGTGCCAGCAGCTTGACTAGCGGGGGGGCCTATACGCAGTATTTT.

The chain employs TRBV4-1 and TRBJ2-7, with unresolved D. The CDR3 is 11 amino acids. Trimming cost V 4 bases and J 4 bases, with 5 bases left between them. Germline loops: CDR1 MGHRA, CDR2 YSYEKL. CDR3: CASSLQYEQYF. CDR3 bases: TGCGCCAGCAGCCTCCAATACGAGCAGTACTTC.

This sequence joins TRBV12-5 and TRBJ2-5; perhaps TRBD1 as D (5 bases). Germline CDR1 LGHNT, CDR2 FRNRAP. Trimming took off 5 bases at V and 3 bases at J, with 10 bases between the two ends. The CDR3 runs 13 residues. CDR3 in DNA: TGTGCTAGTGGTATACAGGTGGAAGAGACCCAGTACTTC. It yields the protein CASGIQVEETQYF.

In nucleotides, the CDR3 is TGTGCCAGCACCGCACAGGCCCAAGAGACCCAGTACTTC. Residues: CASTAQAQETQYF. V is TRBV7-6 and J is TRBJ2-5; perhaps TRBD1 as D (5 bases). The CDR3 is made up of 13 amino acids. The V end lost 7 bases, the J end lost 1 base, and 10 bases lay between the germline ends. Germline V lookup: CDR1 SGHVS, CDR2 FNYEAQ.

This chain uses TRBV6-5 with TRBJ2-7; 10 bases agree with TRBD2. The CDR3 runs to 15 residues. Germline values: CDR1 MNHEY, CDR2 SVGAGI. Trimming took 6 bases from V and 6 from J; bases not matched to a gene: 11. The CDR3 loop is CASRRSGGAGGEQYF. The DNA for the CDR3 is TGTGCCAGCAGGAGAAGCGGGGGGGCCGGAGGCGAGCAGTACTTC.

V gene TRBV6-4 combines with J gene TRBJ2-1; 10 bases are a match to TRBD1. CDR1 MRHNA and CDR2 SNTAGT come from the germline V gene. The CDR3 is 15 amino acids. V lost 5 bases, J lost 2 bases, and 3 bases stayed unmatched. In nucleotides, the CDR3 is TGTGCCAGCAGTCGGGACAGGGGAACCTACAATGAGCAGTTCTTC. As protein: CASSRDRGTYNEQFF.

This clone was detected only a few times. The chain joins TRBV6-5 to TRBJ1-1; 10 positions agree with TRBD1. This CDR3 region has 14 residues. The J segment lost 8 bases and the V segment lost 6 bases, leaving 9 bases of the junction unmatched. CDR1 and CDR2 from the germline V gene are MNHEY and SVGAGI. DNA of the CDR3: TGTGCCAGCAGATTTGACAGGGGGCAAAGGGAAGCTTTCTTT. Amino acid sequence: CASRFDRGQREAFF.